The subject of this entry is one T cell receptor beta chain. Its target is unknown. The PCR had 60 Vbeta and 13 Jbeta primers. Clones were sequenced by immunoSEQ multiplex PCR, and TCRdb holds only the in-frame ones, with some missing. The sample comprises 150,000 to 200,000 clones, 83% of which are singletons, and about 1.7% rests with the top ten. This record comes from a study of cytomegalovirus exposure and HLA in healthy donors. Study-wide context: A previous analysis identified approximately 110 million unique TCR beta sequences derived from 180 million or so T cells.

Study results and limitations: The majority of CMV-associated TCR beta chains were reported as apparently HLA-restricted in a later analysis.

The CDR3 covers 16 residues. The germline V gene has CDR1 MRHNA and CDR2 SNTAGT. Unmatched junction bases numbered 10, after V lost 5 bases and J lost 5 bases. This TCR was recovered from a man aged 40-49 years in good health and CMV-seropositive. The chain uses TRBV6-4 and TRBJ2-4; TRBD2 aligns across 9 bases. The source material was PBMCs. Here the CDR3 DNA reads TGTGCCAGCAGTTTCTGGGCGGGAGGGTCGGAAAACATTCAGTACTTC. It encodes CASSFWAGGSENIQYF.